This TCR beta chain was identified during a study of beta chain features in type 1 diabetes (dated by TCRdb to 2017 to 2018). General notes on the study: Mean age, gender distribution, total cell number and subset yield did not differ between patients and healthy donors. Naive and central memory subsets were obtained from all 30 or so donors, but regulatory and stem cell-like memory subsets were isolated from only 8 patients and roughly eight healthy donors. A total of approximately 99,000,000 sorted cells were examined across all samples, and RNA yield correlated strongly with the number of cells per subset. The study compared the TCRB repertoires of sorted circulating CD4+ T cell subsets in recently diagnosed type 1 diabetes patients with those in matched healthy donors. What the study reported, not specific to this receptor: A moderate but significant shortening of TCRB CDR3 length was observed in type 1 diabetes patients in all four CD4+ subsets. Naive, central memory and regulatory TCRB repertoires appeared to be more similar among patients than among healthy donors. Only small numbers of individuals were included in the HLA sub-analyses, which left unresolved whether HLA type had any influence on TCRB rearrangement. PCR might favor shorter templates, but patient and control samples were amplified and corrected together, so any skew would affect both groups equally. Because cDNA rather than genomic DNA was sequenced, highly expressing activated cells could have been over-represented, although no difference in activation and CD3 levels was found between groups. Patients with type 1 diabetes made fewer insertions and deleted more nucleotides at VDJ recombination sites, implying thymic rearrangement abnormalities.

This clone occurred a few times. The specificity of this receptor is unknown. Base qualities are missing; no much larger clone stands one base away. A single peripheral blood draw of approximately 120 mL on average was collected from each donor into heparinised tubes. A BD FACSAria II was used to sort naive, central memory, regulatory and stem cell-like memory CD4+ T cells with a panel that included CD45RO, CCR7, CD25, CD127, CD95 and CD27. A purity above 98% was achieved for all sorted populations. PBMCs were isolated immediately by Lymphoprep density gradient centrifugation and stained directly without culture. So that batch effects would be minimized, each experiment stained and sorted samples in pairs, pairing one healthy donor with one patient. The entire isolated RNA was reverse transcribed using the High Capacity cDNA Reverse Transcription Kit, and thus expressed TCRB transcripts were sequenced. Deep immunoSEQ sequencing was performed on naive, central memory and regulatory T cell samples, with an average of approximately 4 million total reads per sample. After sorted cells were lysed in RLT buffer, RNA was extracted with DNase-treated RNeasy Micro or Mini kits, with the choice depending on cell number. Each cell subset was processed on its own to prevent cross-contamination, while patient and healthy donor samples were processed together. The immunoSEQ multiplex PCR was used to amplify TCRB sequences from cDNA, generating 87-bp fragments that spanned the CDR3 region. Sequencing of the amplicons was performed on the Illumina HiSeq platform. From the authors' description of their analysis: Synthetic template baselines were used to correct PCR bias computationally, reads within Hamming distance 2 were collapsed, and singletons that could not be merged were discarded. Reads were aligned against IMGT so that V, D and J genes, CDR3 length and insertions or deletions at six rearrangement sites could be assigned. Within each subset, clonotype counts were normalized to the number of sorted cells before true diversity and Gini coefficients were calculated with the tcR R package. The overlap coefficient, calculated on TCRB nucleotide sequences, was used to quantify repertoire sharing. Out-of-frame TCRB sequences from naive cells were analyzed as a proxy for the pre-selection repertoire. TCRdb took this table from immuneACCESS and kept in-frame rearrangements with V and J called. Such tables lack part of the clones; where checked against another copy, unresolved V genes explain under half of the gap, and the rest is unexplained. Clone size and V and J calls were adopted from that table, with D and trimming inferred from the DNA. The table for this sample lists approximately 150,000 clones; 8% to 13% of them were counted only once. The ten largest clones represent 1% to 1.5% of the sample.

From a lookup of the germline V gene, CDR1 and CDR2 are SGHTA and FQGTGA. Spanning cysteine to phenylalanine, the CDR3 consists of 15 amino acids. The only DNA kept is the CDR3, 45 bases in frame from the first base. The trim is 7 bases for V and 2 bases for J, with a gap of 16 bases between the germline ends. The chain is encoded by TRBV7-3 joined to TRBJ2-3; the D gene cannot be named for sure. This TCR was recovered from a young man in good health. Sequenced sample: naive CD4+ T cells from blood. This specimen's cell subset or site label, per the study, means: true naive CD4+ T cells. The DNA is TGTGCCAGCAACCCTCTTAGTCTCTCCACAGATACGCAGTATTTT. It is translated as CASNPLSLSTDTQYF.